Listed below are T cell receptor beta chains from one sample, sequenced in a study of cytomegalovirus exposure and HLA in healthy donors. Method: immunoSEQ multiplex PCR; TCRdb's copy keeps in-frame clones and lacks some. Of about 90,000 clones in the sample, about three quarters were seen once. Sequencing was done on a sample of PBMCs. These TCRs come from a woman aged 40 to 49 in good health and CMV-seropositive. The CDR3 runs from the conserved cysteine through the conserved F or W. D genes are given only for firm matches. Clone size is shown for a subset of rows, as once, few, many or a class of expanded clone.

d_gene | j_gene | v_gene | abundance | CDR3nt | CDR3aa
TRBD1 | TRBJ1-1 | TRBV5-6 | few | TGTGCCAGCAGCTTCCGGGACAGGGGTGCTTTCTTT | CASSFRDRGAFF
. | TRBJ2-6 | TRBV7-3 | . | TGTGCCAGCAGCTTAACCCAGGGTAGTGGGGCCAACGTCCTGACTTTC | CASSLTQGSGANVLTF
. | TRBJ2-1 | TRBV2 | . | TGTGCCAGCAGTCCCACTAGTCTTGGGTACAATGAGCAGTTCTTC | CASSPTSLGYNEQFF
TRBD2 | TRBJ2-5 | TRBV7-9 | . | TGTGCCAGCAGCTTATTGGGACTAGCGGGACGGGAGACCCAGTACTTC | CASSLLGLAGRETQYF
. | TRBJ1-2 | TRBV19 | . | TGTGCCAGTAGGAACCTCGGGGGCTACACCTTC | CASRNLGGYTF
. | TRBJ2-1 | TRBV6-5 | . | TGTGTCAGCAAGGTCGACGGGAGCTCCTACAATGAGCAGTTCTTC | CVSKVDGSSYNEQFF
TRBD1 | TRBJ1-2 | TRBV29-1 | . | TGCAGCGTTGAAGATCGGGTTTTCCGACAGGGAGCTAACTATGGCTACACCTTC | CSVEDRVFRQGANYGYTF
. | TRBJ1-5 | TRBV2 | . | TGTGCCAGCAGCGTCCAGGGAACGTCTCAGCCCCAGCATTTT | CASSVQGTSQPQHF
. | TRBJ2-7 | TRBV5-1 | few | TGCGCCAGCAGCATGACTAGGGACTCCTACGAGCAGTACTTC | CASSMTRDSYEQYF
. | TRBJ2-1 | TRBV6-1 | . | TGTGCCAGCGGGGGCGGGTTTGGAGGATACAATGAGCAGTTCTTC | CASGGGFGGYNEQFF
. | TRBJ2-3 | TRBV5-1 | . | TGCGCCAGCAGCCAAGGCGGGACGTCAAGCACAGATACGCAGTATTTT | CASSQGGTSSTDTQYF
TRBD1 | TRBJ1-4 | TRBV12-5 | few | TGTGCTAGTGGTTTGCCAACAGGGGTAAAACTGTTTTTT | CASGLPTGVKLFF
. | TRBJ2-3 | TRBV5-1 | . | TGCGCCAGCAGCTTGGGCGGGAACCCTGATACGCAGTATTTT | CASSLGGNPDTQYF
. | TRBJ2-1 | TRBV7-6 | . | TGTGCCAGCAGCTTAGGGTTCGGACTTAATGAGCAGTTCTTC | CASSLGFGLNEQFF
. | TRBJ2-7 | TRBV27 | . | TGTGCCAGCAGCCTTCCGGGATATACCTACGAGCAGTACTTC | CASSLPGYTYEQYF
. | TRBJ1-1 | TRBV5-1 | . | TGCGCCAGCACCAAGGGGGGGGGCTACACTGAAGCTTTCTTT | CASTKGGGYTEAFF
TRBD2 | TRBJ2-7 | TRBV29-1 | . | TGCAGCGTTCTGTGGGGGGGACCTCTCGGCGAGCAGTACTTC | CSVLWGGPLGEQYF
TRBD2 | TRBJ2-7 | TRBV19 | . | TGTGCCAGTAGTCTCGGGACTAGCGGCTCCTACGAGCAGTACTTC | CASSLGTSGSYEQYF
TRBD1 | TRBJ1-1 | TRBV6-6 | . | TGTGCCAGCAGCCAGAGGAGGGGGCGAGACACTGAAGCTTTCTTT | CASSQRRGRDTEAFF
. | TRBJ2-2 | TRBV27 | . | TGTGCCAGCAGTTTACGGTCAAGACTAGAGCTCACCGGGGAGCTGTTTTTT | CASSLRSRLELTGELFF